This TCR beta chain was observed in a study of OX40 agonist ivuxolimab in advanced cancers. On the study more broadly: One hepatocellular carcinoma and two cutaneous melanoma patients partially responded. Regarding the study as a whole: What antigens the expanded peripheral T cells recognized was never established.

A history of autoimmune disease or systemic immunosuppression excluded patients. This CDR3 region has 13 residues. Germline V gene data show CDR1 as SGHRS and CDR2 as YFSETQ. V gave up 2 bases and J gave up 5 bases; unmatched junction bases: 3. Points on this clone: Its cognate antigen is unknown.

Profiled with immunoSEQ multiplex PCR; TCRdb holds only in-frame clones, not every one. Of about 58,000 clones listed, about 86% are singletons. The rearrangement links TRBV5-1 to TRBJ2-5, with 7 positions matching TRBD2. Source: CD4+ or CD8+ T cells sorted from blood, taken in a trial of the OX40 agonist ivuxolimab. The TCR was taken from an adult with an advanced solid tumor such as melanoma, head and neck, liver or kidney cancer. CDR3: CASSLVGGETQYF. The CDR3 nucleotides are TGCGCCAGCAGCTTAGTGGGAGGGGAGACCCAGTACTTC.